The present T cell receptor beta chain was sequenced within a study of graft-versus-host responses after intestinal transplantation. Overall study context: The recipients all started with anti-thymocyte globulin induction and then took tacrolimus and steroids for about three years. Whole-study results and caveats: The presence of high graft-versus-host to host-versus-graft clonal ratios in allografts characterized patients with graft-donor T cell macrochimerism. Investigators detected GvH clones in recipient marrow, with some emerging earlier in ileum or blood. Early post-transplant HvG declines showed an association with peak circulating GvH clone levels.

The method was immunoSEQ multiplex PCR; TCRdb's version includes in-frame clones alone and lacks a portion of them. This table has approximately 88,000 clones, 94% appearing once. About this clone itself: Its antigen is not known.

The CDR3 covers 18 residues. The clonotype comes from a human donor who was the organ donor for an intestinal transplant. This sample comprised unstimulated CD4+ T cells sorted from spleen or lymph node cells, obtained before transplant. The rearrangement uses TRBV21-1 and TRBJ2-5; the D segment call TRBD1 is taken from the table without a DNA check. TRBV21-1 is marked as a pseudogene. Here the CDR3 reads CASSSDRGGLSAVETQYF. The CDR3 region has the DNA TGTGCCAGCAGCAGCGACAGGGGGGGACTGTCGGCGGTCGAGACCCAGTACTTC.